The rows below give T cell receptor beta chains drawn from one sample of a study of CD8 T cells in Susac syndrome. In TCRdb, the immunoSEQ multiplex PCR reads were re-called with MiXCR into one record per CDR3 protein. This sample carries 150,000 to 200,000 distinct CDR3 sequences, approximately 92% of them seen once, and the ten largest clones take just over 0.13%. Sequencing was done on a sample of CD4+ T cells from PBMCs. Receptor source: a human donor in good health. Both conserved end residues are trimmed from each CDR3. Each record gives: V gene, J gene, CDR3 protein.

TRBV28,TRBJ2-3,ASSLQADTQY
TRBV6-1,TRBJ2-1,AGQVMTGAASGQF
TRBV5-1,TRBJ1-1,ASSTTTGGGTEAF
TRBV5-1,TRBJ2-3,ASSFGSPDTQY
TRBV3-1,TRBJ2-7,ASSLADRSSYEQY
TRBV7-2,TRBJ2-2,ASSPSGGPAGELF
TRBV12-3/TRBV12-4,TRBJ1-2,ASSRQGKDYGYT
TRBV6-6,TRBJ2-3,ASSLPTSTDTQY
TRBV3-1,TRBJ1-2,ASSTRNYGYT
TRBV5-4,TRBJ1-1,ASSPTGEAHTEAF
TRBV20-1,TRBJ2-7,SARIEGNSRASEQY
TRBV29-1,TRBJ2-1,SVQGERPEQF
TRBV5-4,TRBJ2-5,ASSLGGGMGETQY
TRBV12-3/TRBV12-4,TRBJ1-1,ASSHRGRTEAF
TRBV4-2,TRBJ1-3,ASSQDGHSGNTIY
TRBV12-3/TRBV12-4,TRBJ1-2,ASSLALRAAGYT
TRBV5-6,TRBJ1-3,ASSLYRTGNTIY
TRBV3-1,TRBJ2-7,ASSPQGPEQY
TRBV5-1,TRBJ1-1,ASSSGGGNTEAF
TRBV29-1,TRBJ2-7,SVETTGGREQY
TRBV9,TRBJ2-7,ASSGSSGEREQY
TRBV7-9,TRBJ2-3,ASSLISAVDTQY
TRBV29-1,TRBJ2-7,SVEEGQRRY
TRBV9,TRBJ2-7,ASSVDLGGTTKQY
TRBV20-1,TRBJ1-5,SARGQSNQPQH
TRBV20-1,TRBJ2-1,SATDVTSGGAGRNEQF
TRBV6-5,TRBJ1-6,ASSRRDRYNSPLH
TRBV7-2,TRBJ2-3,ASSLGEMSTDTQY
TRBV20-1,TRBJ1-2,SASDRGGGYT
TRBV20-1,TRBJ1-4,SAKTGGVEKLF
TRBV2,TRBJ2-2,ASKKEYTGELF
TRBV15,TRBJ2-5,ATSRPPQETQY
TRBV20-1,TRBJ2-5,SADRGGKTQY
TRBV19,TRBJ1-5,ASSLSRVQPQH
TRBV3-1,TRBJ1-3,ASSQTRNLPNTIY
TRBV20-1,TRBJ1-2,SARDQGIGKDGYT
TRBV3-1,TRBJ2-5,ASSQGHEQETQY
TRBV6-5,TRBJ2-7,ASSYPGTSGASSYEQY
TRBV19,TRBJ1-2,ASRRQGVGYGYT
TRBV15,TRBJ1-2,ATEHGTDLGGYT
TRBV6-2/TRBV6-3,TRBJ1-2,ASSYSITYGYT
TRBV5-1,TRBJ2-7,ASSPQGQASSYEQY
TRBV5-1,TRBJ1-2,ASSELGQGDGYT
TRBV29-1,TRBJ2-3,SARETVHTDTQY
TRBV7-9,TRBJ2-3,AFHPDPDTQY
TRBV2,TRBJ1-1,ASSEGGTGGSEAF
TRBV5-1,TRBJ1-6,ASSLLGTDNSPLH
TRBV20-1,TRBJ2-7,SASSGGGPYEQY
TRBV27,TRBJ2-6,ASSSGGGWANVLT
TRBV3-1,TRBJ1-5,ASSPGGYDQPQH
TRBV6-6,TRBJ1-1,ASTPDRNTEAF
TRBV7-9,TRBJ2-7,ASSTQGAYEQY
TRBV20-1,TRBJ1-2,SVRPGGYGYT